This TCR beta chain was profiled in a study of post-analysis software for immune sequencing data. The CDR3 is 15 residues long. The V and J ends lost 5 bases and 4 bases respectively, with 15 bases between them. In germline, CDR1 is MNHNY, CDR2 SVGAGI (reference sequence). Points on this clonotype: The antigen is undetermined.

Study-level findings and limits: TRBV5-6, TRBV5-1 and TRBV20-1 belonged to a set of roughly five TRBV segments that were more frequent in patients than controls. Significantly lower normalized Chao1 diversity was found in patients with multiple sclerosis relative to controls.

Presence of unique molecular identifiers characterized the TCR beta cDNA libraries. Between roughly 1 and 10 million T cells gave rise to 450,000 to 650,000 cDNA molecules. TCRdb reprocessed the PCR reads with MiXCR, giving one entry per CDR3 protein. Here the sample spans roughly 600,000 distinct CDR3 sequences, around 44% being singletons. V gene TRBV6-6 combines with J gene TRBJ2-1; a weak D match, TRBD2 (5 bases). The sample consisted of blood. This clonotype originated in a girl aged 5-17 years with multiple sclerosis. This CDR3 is CASSPLPPGYNEQFF. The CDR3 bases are TGTGCCAGCAGTCCACTACCGCCGGGGTACAATGAGCAGTTCTTC.